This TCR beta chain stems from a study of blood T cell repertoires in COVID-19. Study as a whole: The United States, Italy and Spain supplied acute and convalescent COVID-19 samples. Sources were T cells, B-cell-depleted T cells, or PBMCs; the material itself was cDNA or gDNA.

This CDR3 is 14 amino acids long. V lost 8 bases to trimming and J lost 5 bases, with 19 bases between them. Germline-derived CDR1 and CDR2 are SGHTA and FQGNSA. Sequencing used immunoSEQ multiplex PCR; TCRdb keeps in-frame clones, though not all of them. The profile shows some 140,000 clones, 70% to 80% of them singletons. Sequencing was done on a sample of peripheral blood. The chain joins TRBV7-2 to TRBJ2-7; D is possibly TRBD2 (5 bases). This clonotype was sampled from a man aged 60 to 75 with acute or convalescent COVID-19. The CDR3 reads CASQEEEAFHEQYF. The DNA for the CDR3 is TGTGCCAGCCAGGAGGAGGAGGCTTTCCACGAGCAGTACTTC. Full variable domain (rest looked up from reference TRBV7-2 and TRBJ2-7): GAGVSQSPSNKVTEKGKDVELRCDPISGHTALYWYRQSLGQGLEFLIYFQGNSAPDKSGLPSDRFSAERTGGSVSTLTIQRTQQEDSAVYLCASQEEEAFHEQYFGPGTRLTVT.